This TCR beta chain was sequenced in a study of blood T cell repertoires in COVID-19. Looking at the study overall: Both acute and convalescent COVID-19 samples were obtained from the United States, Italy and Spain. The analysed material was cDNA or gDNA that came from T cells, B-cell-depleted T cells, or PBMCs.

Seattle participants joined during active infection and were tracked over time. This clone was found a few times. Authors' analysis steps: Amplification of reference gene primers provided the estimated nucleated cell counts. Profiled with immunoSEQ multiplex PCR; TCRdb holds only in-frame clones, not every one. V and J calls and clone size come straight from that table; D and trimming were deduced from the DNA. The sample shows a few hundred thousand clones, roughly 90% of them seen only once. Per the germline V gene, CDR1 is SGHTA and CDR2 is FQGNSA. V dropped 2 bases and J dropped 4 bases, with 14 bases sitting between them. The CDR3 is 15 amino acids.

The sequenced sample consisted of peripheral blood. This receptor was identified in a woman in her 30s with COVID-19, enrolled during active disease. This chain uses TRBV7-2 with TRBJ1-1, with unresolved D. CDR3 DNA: TGTGCCAGCAGCTTATTAGGCCTAGTCGGCACTGAAGCTTTCTTT. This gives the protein CASSLLGLVGTEAFF.